These 9 T cell receptor beta chains originate from one sample sequenced in a study of identical twins. TCRdb fed the 5' RACE reads into MiXCR, producing one record per CDR3 protein. The sample lists hundreds of thousands of distinct CDR3 sequences; over 12% were seen once. What was sequenced was memory (CD45RO+) T cells sorted from blood. These receptors were taken from a woman aged 18-29 years in good health.

CDR3: CSASRTTGELFF. The CDR3 DNA sequence: TGCAGTGCTAGCCGCACCACCGGGGAGCTGTTTTTT. J is TRBJ2-2 and V is TRBV20-1; D call uncertain. Trimming pared 3 bases from V and 4 bases from J, leaving 6 bases between. Germline CDR1 and CDR2: DFQATT and SNEGSKA (reference sequence). The CDR3 spans 12 residues.

This clonotype was seen only a few times. The gene calls are TRBV11-2 and TRBJ2-7, with D possibly TRBD1 on 5 matching bases. The CDR3 has 16 amino acids. V dropped 5 bases and J dropped 3 bases, with 20 bases sitting between them. Germline CDR1 reads SGHAT; CDR2 reads FQNNGV. The CDR3 coding sequence is TGTGCCAGCAGCGAAACGTATTCGGCAGGGAACTACGAGCAGTACTTC. Translation: CASSETYSAGNYEQYF. Supplemented by reference TRBV11-2 and TRBJ2-7, the full variable domain reads EAGVAQSPRYKIIEKRQSVAFWCNPISGHATLYWYQQILGQGPKLLIQFQNNGVVDDSQLPKDRFSAERLKGVDSTLKIQPAKLEDSAVYLCASSETYSAGNYEQYFGPGTRLTVT.

This clonotype has just a few counts. The chain couples TRBV4-1 to TRBJ2-7; 8 nucleotides match TRBD1. The trim removed 1 base at V and 3 bases at J, leaving 5 bases unmatched. The CDR3 has 15 amino acids. CDR1 and CDR2 (germline): MGHRA, YSYEKL. The CDR3 region is CASSQVPGQVYEQYF. For the CDR3, the DNA is TGCGCCAGCAGCCAAGTCCCGGGACAGGTCTACGAGCAGTACTTC.

This clonotype came up a few times. The chain combines TRBV12-3 or TRBV12-4 with TRBJ2-1; D unclear. The CDR3 loop spans 13 amino acids. Between the trimmed V and J ends, which lost 5 bases and 10 bases, there was a span of 15 bases. The CDR3 region is CASSPPGGMEQFF. The CDR3 nucleotides are TGTGCCAGCAGTCCCCCTGGTGGAATGGAGCAGTTCTTC.

The chain joins TRBV5-1 to TRBJ1-1; 8 bases match TRBD1. V was pared by 4 bases and J by 5 bases, with 7 bases of the junction left unmatched. This CDR3 comprises 14 residues. Per the germline V gene, CDR1 is SGHRS and CDR2 is YFSETQ. The CDR3 reads CASSTRGQDTEAFF. In DNA, the CDR3 is TGCGCCAGCAGCACCAGGGGGCAGGATACTGAAGCTTTCTTT.

The chain carries TRBV12-3 or TRBV12-4 and TRBJ2-1; D gene unclear. This CDR3 region has 12 residues. V was clipped by 1 base and J by 8 bases, with 6 bases between them. CDR3 sequence reads: CASSLGIHEQFF. The CDR3 nucleotides are TGTGCCAGCAGTTTAGGCATCCATGAGCAGTTCTTC.

J is TRBJ2-7 and V is TRBV29-1; TRBD2 is a possible D gene (5 bases). The CDR3 runs to 13 residues. The germline CDR1 and CDR2 sequences are SQVTM and ANQGSEA. V lost 7 bases, J lost 1 base, and 14 bases lay in between. This CDR3 is CSAGESLSYEQYF. The CDR3 DNA follows: TGCAGCGCCGGGGAGAGCCTATCCTACGAGCAGTACTTC.

This clonotype came up a few times. J is TRBJ2-6 and V is TRBV12-3 or TRBV12-4; the match to TRBD2 covers 11 bases. This CDR3 is built from 18 residues. V trimming: 5 bases; J trimming: 0 bases; junction bases outside the gene matches: 6. CDR3 amino acids: CASSPLAGATSGANVLTF. CDR3 sequence (DNA): TGTGCCAGCAGTCCACTAGCGGGAGCCACCTCTGGGGCCAACGTCCTGACTTTC.

This clonotype came up a few times. The V gene is TRBV5-1, the J gene TRBJ2-2; tentative D call: TRBD1 (5 bases). Trimming stripped 0 bases from V and 0 bases from J, with 6 bases between. CDR3 length: 15 amino acids. The germline V gene encodes CDR1 SGHRS and CDR2 YFSETQ. CDR3 sequence: CASSLGQTNTGELFF. As DNA, the CDR3 is TGCGCCAGCAGCTTGGGACAGACGAACACCGGGGAGCTGTTTTTT.